This TCR beta chain was retrieved from a study of blood T cell repertoires in COVID-19. Study background: Some COVID-19 samples were acute and others convalescent; all came from the United States, Italy and Spain. Nucleic acid was either cDNA or gDNA, and it came from T cells, B-cell-depleted T cells, or PBMCs.

The authors' processing: From reference gene primer amplification, estimates of nucleated cell counts were derived. Data came from immunoSEQ multiplex PCR; TCRdb stores just in-frame clones and leaves some out. V and J calls and clone size are those listed in that table; D and trimming were worked out from the DNA. Of about 270,000 clones detected, approximately 86% appear once; the ten largest clones hold approximately 9.8%. The germline gives CDR1 MNHEY, CDR2 SVGAGI. The length of the CDR3 is 14 residues. V dropped 2 bases and J dropped 5 bases, with 12 bases sitting between them. Sequenced: peripheral blood. This rearrangement joins TRBV6-5 to TRBJ1-2; D gene unclear. This receptor was taken from a man aged 35-49 years who had recovered from COVID-19. In DNA, the CDR3 is TGTGCCAGCAGTTACGGGGATGCGGGGTATGGCTACACCTTC. Its protein is CASSYGDAGYGYTF.